The sequence of this T cell receptor (beta chain) was determined in a study of T cell changes during pregnancy in multiple sclerosis (dated by TCRdb to the late 2010s). Regarding the complete study: The study looked at changes in the T cell repertoire across pregnancy in women with multiple sclerosis.

Library creation used the immunoSEQ multiplex PCR assay. TCRdb obtained this table from immuneACCESS and retained in-frame rearrangements with V and J assigned. These tables miss some clones; where compared with another copy, unresolved V genes account for less than half of the shortfall, and the remainder is unexplained. The sample table holds 50,000 to 60,000 clones, of which 92% were seen once. The ten largest clones represent around 0.29% of the sample. To note about this clone: No cognate antigen has been identified for it. Base qualities are not at hand, and no much larger clone is one base apart.

The source of this sequence is a female donor with multiple sclerosis, enrolled in a pregnancy study. The sample here was CD4+ T cells from peripheral blood mononuclear cells, taken in the second trimester of pregnancy.

The CDR3 in this case is CASSGGALETQYF. The DNA sequence is TGTGCCAGCAGCGGGGGGGCCCTAGAGACCCAGTACTTC. In this chain, TRBV11-3 is recombined with TRBJ2-5; possibly the D gene is TRBD2, per 7 matching bases. For CDR1 and CDR2, the germline V gene lists SGHNT and YENEEA. V and J are truncated by 5 bases and 4 bases respectively, leaving an intervening sequence of 11 bases. Spanning cysteine to phenylalanine, the CDR3 consists of 13 amino acids. Solely the CDR3 DNA is kept, with 39 bases framed from the first base.